Listed below are T cell receptor beta chains from one sample, sequenced in a study of beta chain features in type 1 diabetes. The repertoire was sequenced with immunoSEQ multiplex PCR; TCRdb's copy has only in-frame clones and lacks some. The repertoire consists of approximately 41,000 clones, with approximately 60% occurring once and the leading ten covering over 1.5%. The sample comprised Tregs from blood. These TCRs come from a man aged 25-40 years with type 1 diabetes. Some clones in this sample may be carry-over from other donors' samples. Both conserved end residues are part of each CDR3. The order of the fields is D gene, J gene, V gene, clone size, CDR3 length, CDR3 DNA, CDR3 protein. The D gene is left open where the match is weak. Clone size is stated in some rows and not others, as once, few, many or a class when expanded.

d_call: TRBD2
j_call: TRBJ2-7
v_call: TRBV7-9
clone_size: once
cdr3_length: 15
cdr3_nt: TGTGCCAGCAGCCGTGGACTAGCGGGGATCTACGAGCAGTACTTC
cdr3_aa: CASSRGLAGIYEQYF

d_call: TRBD2
j_call: TRBJ2-7
v_call: TRBV9
clone_size: -
cdr3_length: 15
cdr3_nt: TGTGCCAGCAGCGGGGAGGGGCAATACTCCTACGAGCAGTACTTC
cdr3_aa: CASSGEGQYSYEQYF

d_call: TRBD1
j_call: TRBJ1-5
v_call: TRBV6-1
clone_size: -
cdr3_length: 14
cdr3_nt: TGTGCCAGCGGGTCAGACAGGGTGCGAGGGCCCCAGCATTTT
cdr3_aa: CASGSDRVRGPQHF

d_call: -
j_call: TRBJ2-2
v_call: TRBV9
clone_size: few
cdr3_length: 14
cdr3_nt: TGTGCCAGCAGCGGGACACCGAACACCGGGGAGCTGTTTTTT
cdr3_aa: CASSGTPNTGELFF

d_call: TRBD1
j_call: TRBJ2-2
v_call: TRBV7-3
clone_size: -
cdr3_length: 17
cdr3_nt: TGTGCCAGCAGCTTACGACCGGGACAGGGGAAGGCCGGGGAGCTGTTTTTT
cdr3_aa: CASSLRPGQGKAGELFF

d_call: TRBD1
j_call: TRBJ1-3
v_call: TRBV4-1
clone_size: -
cdr3_length: 16
cdr3_nt: TGCGCCAGCGGATCTCCGAGGGGGCTCTCTGGAAACACCATATATTTT
cdr3_aa: CASGSPRGLSGNTIYF

d_call: TRBD1
j_call: TRBJ2-7
v_call: TRBV7-3
clone_size: -
cdr3_length: 13
cdr3_nt: TGTGCCAGCAGCTTAGGGACAGGGGGCGAGCAGTACTTC
cdr3_aa: CASSLGTGGEQYF

d_call: -
j_call: TRBJ2-7
v_call: TRBV5-1
clone_size: -
cdr3_length: 12
cdr3_nt: TGCGCCTCCCGGCGGGACCAGTACGAGCAGTACTTC
cdr3_aa: CASRRDQYEQYF

d_call: -
j_call: TRBJ1-6
v_call: TRBV7-9
clone_size: -
cdr3_length: 15
cdr3_nt: TGTGCCAGCAGCTTATCCGTCTTCGGTAATTCACCCCTCCACTTT
cdr3_aa: CASSLSVFGNSPLHF

d_call: TRBD2
j_call: TRBJ2-3
v_call: TRBV5-1
clone_size: few
cdr3_length: 16
cdr3_nt: TGCGCCAGCGGTACGCCGGGACTAGCGGTGCTGGATACGCAGTATTTT
cdr3_aa: CASGTPGLAVLDTQYF

d_call: -
j_call: TRBJ2-7
v_call: TRBV6-5
clone_size: once
cdr3_length: 11
cdr3_nt: TGTGCCAGCAGGGGCTTCTACGAGCAGTACTTC
cdr3_aa: CASRGFYEQYF

d_call: -
j_call: TRBJ1-6
v_call: TRBV5-8
clone_size: -
cdr3_length: 14
cdr3_nt: TGTGCCAGCAGCACCCGGGTCTCCGATTCACCCCTCCACTTT
cdr3_aa: CASSTRVSDSPLHF

d_call: TRBD2
j_call: TRBJ2-3
v_call: TRBV4-3
clone_size: -
cdr3_length: 16
cdr3_nt: TGCGCCAGCAGCCAAGATCAGCGGGGGGGCACAGATACGCAGTATTTT
cdr3_aa: CASSQDQRGGTDTQYF

d_call: -
j_call: TRBJ1-2
v_call: TRBV7-9
clone_size: few
cdr3_length: 13
cdr3_nt: TGTGCCAGCAGCTTAGGGCAGGGCTATGGCTACACCTTC
cdr3_aa: CASSLGQGYGYTF

d_call: -
j_call: TRBJ1-2
v_call: TRBV6-5
clone_size: few
cdr3_length: 15
cdr3_nt: TGTGCCAGCAGTTTAAGACTAGGACACTTCGGGGGCTACACCTTC
cdr3_aa: CASSLRLGHFGGYTF

d_call: -
j_call: TRBJ1-6
v_call: TRBV7-8
clone_size: -
cdr3_length: 12
cdr3_nt: TGTGCCAGCAGCAATAAACGGGAATCCCTCCACTTT
cdr3_aa: CASSNKRESLHF

d_call: -
j_call: TRBJ2-2
v_call: TRBV7-3
clone_size: -
cdr3_length: 14
cdr3_nt: TGTGCCAGCAGCTTCGGACTGAACACCGGGGAGCTGTTTTTT
cdr3_aa: CASSFGLNTGELFF

d_call: -
j_call: TRBJ2-1
v_call: TRBV5-1
clone_size: -
cdr3_length: 15
cdr3_nt: TGCGCCAGCAGCGTGACAGACCCACTTTACAATGAGCAGTTCTTC
cdr3_aa: CASSVTDPLYNEQFF

d_call: -
j_call: TRBJ2-7
v_call: TRBV7-9
clone_size: -
cdr3_length: 11
cdr3_nt: TGTGCCAGCAGGGCTGGTTACGAGCAGTACTTC
cdr3_aa: CASRAGYEQYF

d_call: -
j_call: TRBJ2-3
v_call: TRBV5-1
clone_size: -
cdr3_length: 12
cdr3_nt: TGCGCCAGCAGCTCTGCCGGGGATACGCAGTATTTT
cdr3_aa: CASSSAGDTQYF

d_call: TRBD2
j_call: TRBJ2-3
v_call: TRBV5-1
clone_size: -
cdr3_length: 16
cdr3_nt: TGCGCCAGCAGCTCCTCGGGGGGGCTACCCACAGATACGCAGTATTTT
cdr3_aa: CASSSSGGLPTDTQYF

d_call: TRBD2
j_call: TRBJ2-2
v_call: TRBV4-1
clone_size: -
cdr3_length: 19
cdr3_nt: TGCGCCAGCAGCCAAGACCGGGGGATAGCGGGGGGGCTCACCGGGGAGCTGTTTTTT
cdr3_aa: CASSQDRGIAGGLTGELFF

d_call: TRBD2
j_call: TRBJ2-2
v_call: TRBV11-1
clone_size: -
cdr3_length: 17
cdr3_nt: TGTGCCAGCAGCTTTTATCGGGGGGGTTCCCTTGGCGGGGAGCTGTTTTTT
cdr3_aa: CASSFYRGGSLGGELFF

d_call: -
j_call: TRBJ2-2
v_call: TRBV4-2
clone_size: -
cdr3_length: 16
cdr3_nt: TGTGCCAGCAGCCAAGTGGGGGGAACCGACACCGGGGAGCTGTTTTTT
cdr3_aa: CASSQVGGTDTGELFF

d_call: TRBD1
j_call: TRBJ1-1
v_call: TRBV4-1
clone_size: few
cdr3_length: 16
cdr3_nt: TGCGCCAGCAGCCTAAACTCCTACAGGGGGCCAACTGAAGCTTTCTTT
cdr3_aa: CASSLNSYRGPTEAFF

d_call: -
j_call: TRBJ2-5
v_call: TRBV6-6
clone_size: -
cdr3_length: 16
cdr3_nt: TGTGCCAGCAGTTACCCCAGGGCTGGCAACCCGGGAGACCAGTACTTC
cdr3_aa: CASSYPRAGNPGDQYF

d_call: -
j_call: TRBJ2-3
v_call: TRBV10-3
clone_size: -
cdr3_length: 13
cdr3_nt: TGTGCCATCACAGGCTCTAGCACAGATACGCAGTATTTT
cdr3_aa: CAITGSSTDTQYF

d_call: -
j_call: TRBJ2-7
v_call: TRBV6-5
clone_size: -
cdr3_length: 15
cdr3_nt: TGTGCCAGCAGTTACTCTCGGACAGTTACCTACGAGCAGTACTTC
cdr3_aa: CASSYSRTVTYEQYF

d_call: TRBD2
j_call: TRBJ2-3
v_call: TRBV5-1
clone_size: -
cdr3_length: 13
cdr3_nt: TGCGCCAGCAGCTTGGAGCGGGGGGATACGCAGTATTTT
cdr3_aa: CASSLERGDTQYF

d_call: TRBD1
j_call: TRBJ1-3
v_call: TRBV18
clone_size: -
cdr3_length: 14
cdr3_nt: TGTGCCAGCTCACCGACAGGGCGGGAAAACACCATATATTTT
cdr3_aa: CASSPTGRENTIYF

d_call: TRBD2
j_call: TRBJ2-5
v_call: TRBV10-3
clone_size: -
cdr3_length: 15
cdr3_nt: TGTGCCATCAGTGAGTCGGCTAGCGGTGGAGAGACCCAGTACTTC
cdr3_aa: CAISESASGGETQYF

d_call: -
j_call: TRBJ1-1
v_call: TRBV5-4
clone_size: -
cdr3_length: 14
cdr3_nt: TGTGCCAGCAGCTTGGTAGGGGGGAACACTGAAGCTTTCTTT
cdr3_aa: CASSLVGGNTEAFF

d_call: -
j_call: TRBJ2-7
v_call: TRBV19
clone_size: -
cdr3_length: 13
cdr3_nt: TGTGCCAGTAGTGTGAGCGGGCCCAACGAGCAGTACTTC
cdr3_aa: CASSVSGPNEQYF

d_call: -
j_call: TRBJ1-1
v_call: TRBV6-6
clone_size: -
cdr3_length: 15
cdr3_nt: TGTGCCAGCAGCTTGGGTGGGGCGCTGGGGACTGAAGCTTTCTTT
cdr3_aa: CASSLGGALGTEAFF

d_call: -
j_call: TRBJ1-4
v_call: TRBV18
clone_size: few
cdr3_length: 13
cdr3_nt: TGTGCCAGCTCACGAGATTTCAATGAAAAACTGTTTTTT
cdr3_aa: CASSRDFNEKLFF

d_call: TRBD2
j_call: TRBJ2-4
v_call: TRBV18
clone_size: -
cdr3_length: 16
cdr3_nt: TGTGCCAGCTCACCCCAGCCTAGCGGGAACCCGGGCATTCAGTACTTC
cdr3_aa: CASSPQPSGNPGIQYF

d_call: TRBD1
j_call: TRBJ2-7
v_call: TRBV5-1
clone_size: -
cdr3_length: 13
cdr3_nt: TGCGCCAGCAGCGGATGGACAGGGAACGAGCAGTACTTC
cdr3_aa: CASSGWTGNEQYF

d_call: -
j_call: TRBJ1-1
v_call: TRBV9
clone_size: -
cdr3_length: 13
cdr3_nt: TGTGCCAGCAGCCCTAGCCTGTACACTGAAGCTTTCTTT
cdr3_aa: CASSPSLYTEAFF

d_call: -
j_call: TRBJ1-1
v_call: TRBV2
clone_size: -
cdr3_length: 13
cdr3_nt: TGTGCCAGCAGTGAGGCAGGGGCGACTGAAGCTTTCTTT
cdr3_aa: CASSEAGATEAFF

d_call: -
j_call: TRBJ1-1
v_call: TRBV29-1
clone_size: -
cdr3_length: 12
cdr3_nt: TGCAGCGTGGCTGACAGGAACACTGAAGCTTTCTTT
cdr3_aa: CSVADRNTEAFF

d_call: -
j_call: TRBJ1-1
v_call: TRBV11-2
clone_size: -
cdr3_length: 12
cdr3_nt: TGTGCCAGCAAGGGGGTGAACACTGAAGCTTTCTTT
cdr3_aa: CASKGVNTEAFF

d_call: -
j_call: TRBJ1-1
v_call: TRBV18
clone_size: few
cdr3_length: 14
cdr3_nt: TGTGCCAGCTCACCAAAGCGGGACGGCGGTGAAGCTTTCTTT
cdr3_aa: CASSPKRDGGEAFF

d_call: TRBD1
j_call: TRBJ2-5
v_call: TRBV27
clone_size: -
cdr3_length: 16
cdr3_nt: TGTGCCAGCAGTCTAGGGACAGGGGAATGGCAAGAGACCCAGTACTTC
cdr3_aa: CASSLGTGEWQETQYF

d_call: TRBD1
j_call: TRBJ2-1
v_call: TRBV29-1
clone_size: few
cdr3_length: 14
cdr3_nt: TGCAGCGTTGAAGACAGGGGGCGTTACAATGAGCAGTTCTTC
cdr3_aa: CSVEDRGRYNEQFF

d_call: -
j_call: TRBJ2-3
v_call: TRBV5-1
clone_size: once
cdr3_length: 14
cdr3_nt: TGCGCCAGCAGCCTCTGGGCGGGGTCAGATACGCAGTATTTT
cdr3_aa: CASSLWAGSDTQYF

d_call: -
j_call: TRBJ2-5
v_call: TRBV7-7
clone_size: -
cdr3_length: 16
cdr3_nt: TGTGCTAGCAGCTTAGGGTCCGGCGGAGCCCAAGAGACCCAGTACTTC
cdr3_aa: CASSLGSGGAQETQYF

d_call: -
j_call: TRBJ1-6
v_call: TRBV14
clone_size: -
cdr3_length: 15
cdr3_nt: TGTGCCAGCAGCCAAGTAGACAGGCCCAATTCACCCCTCCACTTT
cdr3_aa: CASSQVDRPNSPLHF

d_call: -
j_call: TRBJ1-1
v_call: TRBV28
clone_size: -
cdr3_length: 13
cdr3_nt: TGTGCCAGCCTCAATCGGGGGGCGGGTGAAGCTTTCTTT
cdr3_aa: CASLNRGAGEAFF

d_call: -
j_call: TRBJ1-3
v_call: TRBV15
clone_size: -
cdr3_length: 14
cdr3_nt: TGTGCCACCAGCAACCGGGAGTTAAGAAACACCATATATTTT
cdr3_aa: CATSNRELRNTIYF

d_call: TRBD1
j_call: TRBJ2-3
v_call: TRBV4-3
clone_size: -
cdr3_length: 16
cdr3_nt: TGCGCCAGCAGCCCACGGGGACAGGGGGCATCGGATACGCAGTATTTT
cdr3_aa: CASSPRGQGASDTQYF

d_call: -
j_call: TRBJ2-7
v_call: TRBV28
clone_size: -
cdr3_length: 15
cdr3_nt: TGTGCCAGCAGCTCCTCCTCTACCGGCTCCTACGAGCAGTACTTC
cdr3_aa: CASSSSSTGSYEQYF

d_call: -
j_call: TRBJ1-1
v_call: TRBV20-1
clone_size: -
cdr3_length: 10
cdr3_nt: TGCAGTGCCAAGAACACTGAAGCTTTCTTT
cdr3_aa: CSAKNTEAFF

d_call: -
j_call: TRBJ1-4
v_call: TRBV10-3
clone_size: -
cdr3_length: 15
cdr3_nt: TGTGCCATCAGTGAGCCGCAAACAGGGCCTGAAAAACTGTTTTTT
cdr3_aa: CAISEPQTGPEKLFF

d_call: -
j_call: TRBJ1-2
v_call: TRBV28
clone_size: -
cdr3_length: 13
cdr3_nt: TGTGCCAGCAGTGGGACAACTAACTATGGCTACACCTTC
cdr3_aa: CASSGTTNYGYTF

d_call: -
j_call: TRBJ2-5
v_call: TRBV5-5
clone_size: -
cdr3_length: 13
cdr3_nt: TGTGCCAGCAGCTTCTCCACCGGAGAGACCCAGTACTTC
cdr3_aa: CASSFSTGETQYF